This TCR beta chain was recorded in a study of shared clonotypes between healthy human individuals. CDR1 is SGHVS and CDR2 is FQNEAQ in the germline V gene. V shed 0 bases and J shed 5 bases, with 10 bases lying between them. CDR3 length equals 14 residues. Sequencing was performed with immunoSEQ multiplex PCR; in TCRdb, only in-frame clones are kept and a portion is missing. The table shows about 1.5 million clones, with more than 95% occurring only once. The chain recombines TRBV7-8 with TRBJ2-5; tentative D call: TRBD1 (6 bases). The sequenced material came from naive CD4+ T cells sorted from blood. Subset defined: CD45RA+ positively selected. The source is a man aged 25-40 years in good health. CDR3 in amino acids: CASSLARGSETQYF. DNA for the CDR3: TGTGCCAGCAGCTTAGCGAGGGGGTCTGAGACCCAGTACTTC. Full variable domain (outside the CDR3, taken from reference TRBV7-8 and TRBJ2-5): GAGVSQSPRYKVAKRGQDVALRCDPISGHVSLFWYQQALGQGPEFLTYFQNEAQLDKSGLPSDRFFAERPEGSVSTLKIQRTQQEDSAVYLCASSLARGSETQYFGPGTRLLVL.